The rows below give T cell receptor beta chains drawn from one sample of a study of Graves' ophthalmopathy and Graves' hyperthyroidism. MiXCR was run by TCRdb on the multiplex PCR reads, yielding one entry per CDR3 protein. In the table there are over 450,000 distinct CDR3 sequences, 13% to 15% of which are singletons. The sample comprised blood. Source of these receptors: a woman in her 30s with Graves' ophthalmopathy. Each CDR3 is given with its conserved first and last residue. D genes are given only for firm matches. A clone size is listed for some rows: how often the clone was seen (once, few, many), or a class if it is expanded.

CASTRASLNTGELFF | TGTGCCAGCACCCGAGCTTCTCTTAACACCGGGGAGCTGTTTTTT | - | TRBV11-2 | - | TRBJ2-2
CASGGRGVMNTEAFF | TGTGCCAGCGGGGGCCGAGGGGTCATGAACACTGAAGCTTTCTTT | - | TRBV6-1 | - | TRBJ1-1
CASNYRDTPYEQYF | TGTGCCAGCAATTACAGGGACACCCCCTACGAGCAGTACTTC | - | TRBV6-5 | many | TRBJ2-7
CASSEGGDYGYTF | TGTGCCAGCAGTGAAGGGGGGGACTATGGCTACACCTTC | - | TRBV2 | many | TRBJ1-2
CASSYRGTTGFKQYF | TGTGCCAGCAGTTACCGGGGGACGACAGGGTTCAAGCAGTACTTC | - | TRBV6-5 | few | TRBJ2-7
CASSYQSGRTQETQYF | TGTGCCAGCAGTTACCAAAGCGGGAGGACTCAAGAGACCCAGTACTTC | TRBD2 | TRBV6-2/TRBV6-3 | many | TRBJ2-5
CASSDGAGGRETQYF | TGTGCCAGCAGCGACGGCGCGGGAGGGAGAGAGACCCAGTACTTC | TRBD2 | TRBV9 | - | TRBJ2-5
CASSQDIIYEQYF | TGTGCCAGCAGCCAAGACATAATCTACGAGCAGTACTTC | - | TRBV12-3/TRBV12-4 | many | TRBJ2-7
CATSDTGQHNQPQHF | TGTGCCACCAGTGACACGGGACAGCACAATCAGCCCCAGCATTTT | TRBD1 | TRBV24-1 | many | TRBJ1-5
CAWSLDGEQYF | TGTGCCTGGAGTCTGGACGGCGAGCAGTACTTC | - | TRBV30 | many | TRBJ2-7
CASSPGTGGNMNTEAFF | TGTGCCAGCAGTCCCGGGACAGGGGGAAACATGAACACTGAAGCTTTCTTT | TRBD1 | TRBV12-3/TRBV12-4 | few | TRBJ1-1
CATSDTVGNIQYF | TGTGCCACCAGTGATACGGTTGGGAACATTCAGTACTTC | - | TRBV24-1 | many | TRBJ2-4
CASSLGQVSGNTIYF | TGTGCCAGCAGTTTGGGGCAGGTCTCTGGAAACACCATATATTTT | - | TRBV28 | many | TRBJ1-3
CASSGRGRVWNTEAFF | TGTGCCAGCAGTGGGAGGGGGCGCGTATGGAACACTGAAGCTTTCTTT | TRBD1 | TRBV12-3/TRBV12-4 | many | TRBJ1-1